These T cell receptor beta chains were read from a single sample in a study of CD8 T cells in ankylosing spondylitis. TCRdb itself ran the 5' RACE reads through MiXCR, one entry per CDR3 protein. Of 100,000 to 150,000 distinct CDR3 sequences listed, roughly 15% were seen once; the top ten hold around a third. Sequenced sample: blood, either unsorted or a sorted T cell fraction (not recorded which). All receptors derive from a male donor with ankylosing spondylitis. The CDR3 runs from the conserved cysteine through the conserved F or W. A D gene is named only where the DNA matches it firmly. Clone size is not always given. Where it is, it says once, few, many or a class for expanded clones.

D | size | J | V | CDR3 | DNA
- | - | TRBJ1-1 | TRBV19 | CASSIGHPNTEAFF | TGTGCCAGTAGTATCGGACACCCTAACACTGAAGCTTTCTTT
- | few | TRBJ2-3 | TRBV25-1 | CASSDDSTDTQYF | TGTGCCAGCAGTGACGACAGCACAGATACGCAGTATTTT
- | few | TRBJ1-2 | TRBV24-1 | CATSAGANYGYTF | TGTGCCACCAGTGCGGGGGCTAACTATGGCTACACCTTC
- | few | TRBJ1-3 | TRBV29-1 | CSVEDTVRGNTIYF | TGCAGCGTTGAAGACACAGTGAGGGGAAACACCATATATTTT
- | - | TRBJ2-1 | TRBV19 | CASRVYNEQFF | TGTGCCAGTCGAGTGTACAATGAGCAGTTCTTC
- | - | TRBJ2-4 | TRBV12-3/TRBV12-4 | CASSFGPGVWRNIQYF | TGTGCCAGCAGTTTTGGGCCCGGGGTGTGGAGAAACATTCAGTACTTC
- | - | TRBJ2-3 | TRBV7-3 | CASSLSGVETDTQYF | TGTGCCAGCAGCTTAAGTGGGGTGGAAACAGATACGCAGTATTTT
- | many | TRBJ2-7 | TRBV4-2 | CASSQDLGYEQYF | TGTGCCAGCAGCCAAGATTTAGGGTACGAGCAGTACTTC
- | few | TRBJ2-7 | TRBV25-1 | CASTQGPSYEQYF | TGTGCCAGCACCCAGGGACCTTCCTACGAGCAGTACTTC
TRBD1 | - | TRBJ2-7 | TRBV11-2 | CASRGEGAREQYF | TGTGCCAGCAGAGGTGAGGGGGCGCGTGAGCAGTACTTC
- | many | TRBJ1-1 | TRBV5-1 | CASSLSRNTEAFF | TGCGCCAGCAGCTTGTCACGAAACACTGAAGCTTTCTTT
- | - | TRBJ2-1 | TRBV13 | CASSPRPSSYNEQFF | TGTGCCAGCAGCCCACGACCAAGCTCCTACAATGAGCAGTTCTTC
- | - | TRBJ2-5 | TRBV9 | CASSLGAGKQETQYF | TGTGCCAGCAGCCTAGGGGCAGGAAAGCAAGAGACCCAGTACTTC
TRBD2 | - | TRBJ2-3 | TRBV29-1 | CSVELAGSPSTDTQYF | TGCAGCGTTGAACTAGCGGGGAGCCCTAGCACAGATACGCAGTATTTT
TRBD1 | many | TRBJ2-7 | TRBV27 | CASSPPGQGTYEQYF | TGTGCCAGCAGTCCTCCGGGACAGGGGACCTACGAGCAGTACTTC
- | few | TRBJ2-1 | TRBV2 | CASSELGGGGNEQFF | TGTGCCAGCAGTGAACTTGGGGGAGGGGGTAATGAGCAGTTCTTC
- | - | TRBJ2-1 | TRBV4-3 | CASSQDRSAYNEQFF | TGCGCCAGCAGCCAAGATCGGTCCGCCTACAATGAGCAGTTCTTC
TRBD1 | hyperexpanded | TRBJ2-4 | TRBV10-3 | CAISIQGMGDIQYF | TGTGCCATCAGTATACAGGGGATGGGAGACATTCAGTACTTC
TRBD2 | - | TRBJ2-1 | TRBV7-9 | CASSSSWREGHNEQFF | TGTGCCAGCAGCTCCAGCTGGCGGGAGGGCCACAATGAGCAGTTCTTC
TRBD2 | few | TRBJ2-2 | TRBV15 | CATSGLAGGPTGELFF | TGTGCCACCAGCGGACTAGCGGGAGGGCCAACCGGGGAGCTGTTTTTT
- | - | TRBJ2-3 | TRBV27 | CASSSHTDTQYF | TGTGCCAGCAGTTCCCACACAGATACGCAGTATTTT
- | few | TRBJ1-2 | TRBV27 | CASSQDFIGYTF | TGTGCCAGCAGTCAAGACTTTATCGGCTACACCTTC
- | - | TRBJ1-5 | TRBV27 | CASSFSRTANSNQPQHF | TGTGCCAGCAGTTTTTCCCGGACGGCGAATAGCAATCAGCCCCAGCATTTT
- | - | TRBJ1-2 | TRBV5-6 | CASSLGRGLYGYTF | TGTGCCAGCAGCTTGGGCAGGGGCCTCTATGGCTACACCTTC
- | few | TRBJ2-7 | TRBV20-1 | CSAIRDEQYF | TGCAGTGCTATTCGAGACGAGCAGTACTTC
- | - | TRBJ1-2 | TRBV7-6 | CASSPPAEYGYTF | TGTGCCAGCAGCCCCCCGGCCGAGTATGGCTACACCTTC
TRBD1 | - | TRBJ1-2 | TRBV11-3 | CAIPRTGAIYGYTF | TGTGCCATACCCCGGACAGGGGCTATCTATGGCTACACCTTC
TRBD1 | - | TRBJ1-5 | TRBV7-9 | CASSLGGYGNQPQHF | TGTGCCAGCAGCCTAGGGGGCTACGGCAATCAGCCCCAGCATTTT
TRBD2 | many | TRBJ2-1 | TRBV20-1 | CSARDLSSGSKQFF | TGCAGTGCTAGAGACCTTAGTAGCGGGAGTAAGCAGTTCTTC
- | few | TRBJ2-1 | TRBV4-2 | CASSQEIRLSYNEQFF | TGTGCCAGCAGCCAAGAGATCCGTTTATCCTACAATGAGCAGTTCTTC
- | many | TRBJ1-1 | TRBV5-1 | CASSSGGGENTEAFF | TGCGCCAGCAGCTCGGGAGGGGGGGAGAACACTGAAGCTTTCTTT
- | few | TRBJ2-2 | TRBV28 | CASSLGLSGELFF | TGTGCCAGCAGTTTGGGTTTGTCCGGGGAGCTGTTTTTT
TRBD2 | few | TRBJ2-1 | TRBV9 | CASSGTSAYNEQFF | TGTGCCAGCAGCGGGACTAGCGCATACAATGAGCAGTTCTTC